This TCR beta chain was sequenced during a study of cytomegalovirus exposure and HLA in healthy donors. Regarding the study as a whole: Rare sequences made up most TCRs, while some public TCRs were found in many donors.

The germline gives CDR1 SGHDT, CDR2 YYEEEE. V lost 4 bases to trimming and J lost 4 bases, with 9 bases between them. This CDR3 has 13 amino acids. In this sample, this clone turned up once. Its specificity is unknown. With 60 Vbeta and 13 Jbeta primers, the PCR was carried out. The assay was immunoSEQ multiplex PCR, and TCRdb's table has in-frame clones only and misses some. The table records 95,000 to 150,000 clones, 50% to 75% of them present only once. The sample consisted of PBMCs. V gene TRBV5-6 combines with J gene TRBJ2-1, with D unclear. The TCR was taken from a woman in her thirties or forties in good health and CMV-seropositive. CDR3 amino acids: CASSTGRYNEQFF. The CDR3 nucleotides read TGTGCCAGCAGCACGGGTCGGTACAATGAGCAGTTCTTC.